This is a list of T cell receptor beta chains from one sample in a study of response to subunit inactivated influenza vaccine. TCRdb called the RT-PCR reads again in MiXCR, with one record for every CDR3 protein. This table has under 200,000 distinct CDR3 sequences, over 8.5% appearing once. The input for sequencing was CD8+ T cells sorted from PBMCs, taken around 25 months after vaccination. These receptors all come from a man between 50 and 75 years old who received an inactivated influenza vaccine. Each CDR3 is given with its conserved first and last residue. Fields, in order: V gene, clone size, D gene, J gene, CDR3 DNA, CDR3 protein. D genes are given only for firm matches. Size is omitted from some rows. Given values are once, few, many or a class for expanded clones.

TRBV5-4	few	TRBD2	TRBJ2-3	TGTGCCATCCACCGCGGGGGGAGCACAGATACGCAGTATTTT	CAIHRGGSTDTQYF
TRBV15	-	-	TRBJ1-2	TGTGCCACCAGCCTTCGGGGGCGAAGCTATGGCTACACCTTC	CATSLRGRSYGYTF
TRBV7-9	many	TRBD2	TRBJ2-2	TGTGCCAGCACCCCCGGGATAGCGGGAGAGACCGGGGAGCTGTTTTTT	CASTPGIAGETGELFF
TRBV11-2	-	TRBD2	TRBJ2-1	TGTGCCAGCAGCCATAGCGGGGGGACTAATGAGCAGTTCTTC	CASSHSGGTNEQFF
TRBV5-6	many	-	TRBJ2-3	TGTGCCAGCAGCTTACTAGCTAGCACAGATACGCAGTATTTT	CASSLLASTDTQYF
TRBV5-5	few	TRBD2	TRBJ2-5	TGTGCCAGCAGCTATGGACTAGTGCGACCAACCCAGTACTTC	CASSYGLVRPTQYF
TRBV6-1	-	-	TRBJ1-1	TGTGCCAGCAACTATGGGCCAGGGGCCAAAAGGCCCACTGAAGCTTTCTTT	CASNYGPGAKRPTEAFF
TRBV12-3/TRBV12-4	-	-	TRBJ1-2	TGTGCCAGCAGTCTGACGGGACACATCCCTAACTATGGCTACACCTTC	CASSLTGHIPNYGYTF
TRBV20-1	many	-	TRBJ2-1	TGCAGTGCAAGAACTACTAGCTCCTACAATGAGCAGTTCTTC	CSARTTSSYNEQFF
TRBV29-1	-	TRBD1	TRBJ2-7	TGCAGCGTGAAGACAGGGGGAAGCGACGAGCAGTACTTC	CSVKTGGSDEQYF
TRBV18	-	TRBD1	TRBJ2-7	TGTGCCAGCTCAAGGGACAGAATTCCAAATACTTACTACGAGCAGTACTTC	CASSRDRIPNTYYEQYF
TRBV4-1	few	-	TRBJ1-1	TGCGCCAGCAGCCATCGACAGTTACTGAACACTGAAGCTTTCTTT	CASSHRQLLNTEAFF
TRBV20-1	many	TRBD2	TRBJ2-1	TGCAGTGCTCCCCGACTAGCGGGAGACGACAATGAGCAGTTCTTC	CSAPRLAGDDNEQFF
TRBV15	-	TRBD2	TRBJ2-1	TGTGCCACCAGCAGGAGACGACTAGCGGGGGAGCAGTTCTTC	CATSRRRLAGEQFF
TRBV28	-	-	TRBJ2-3	TGTGCCAGCAGTTTACTGTCTCTCGCAGATACGCAGTATTTT	CASSLLSLADTQYF
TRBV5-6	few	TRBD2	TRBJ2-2	TGTGCCAGCAGCTGGGGTACAGCGGGAGTTCCCGGGGAGCTGTTTTTT	CASSWGTAGVPGELFF
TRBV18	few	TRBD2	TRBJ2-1	TGTGCCAGCTCCGGCGCGGGAGTAACCTACAATGAGCAGTTCTTC	CASSGAGVTYNEQFF
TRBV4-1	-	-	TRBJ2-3	TGCGCCAGCAGCCAAGCAAGAGGGCCAGATACGCAGTATTTT	CASSQARGPDTQYF
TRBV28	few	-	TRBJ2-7	TGTGCCAGCAGTTTCGGTACGGGCTCCTCATCCTACGAGCAGTACTTC	CASSFGTGSSSYEQYF
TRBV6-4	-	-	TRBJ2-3	TGTGCCAGCGGGGACACTAGCACAGATACGCAGTATTTT	CASGDTSTDTQYF
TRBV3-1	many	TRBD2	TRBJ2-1	TGTGCCAGCAGCCTTCTGACTAGCGGGGGTTACAATGAGCAGTTCTTC	CASSLLTSGGYNEQFF
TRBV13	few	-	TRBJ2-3	TGTGCCAGCAGCTTAGGGCGGGTGCCGCTCACAGATACGCAGTATTTT	CASSLGRVPLTDTQYF
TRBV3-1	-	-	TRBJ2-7	TGTGCAAGCGGCTACAGGGAGGATTACGAGCAGTACTTC	CASGYREDYEQYF
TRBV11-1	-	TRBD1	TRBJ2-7	TGTGCCAGCAGCCTTCCCCCGGGACAGGGCTACGAGCAGTACTTC	CASSLPPGQGYEQYF
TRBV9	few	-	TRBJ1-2	TGTGCCAGCAGCGTAGATGGCTCAGCTTCTAACTATGGCTACACCTTC	CASSVDGSASNYGYTF
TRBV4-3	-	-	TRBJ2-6	TGCGCCAGCAGCCAAGGGGGTCCTGGGGCCAACGTCCTGACTTTC	CASSQGGPGANVLTF
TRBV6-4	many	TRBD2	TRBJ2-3	TGTGCCAGCAGTGAATCAGCGGGAGAGGGCGGCACAGATACGCAGTATTTT	CASSESAGEGGTDTQYF
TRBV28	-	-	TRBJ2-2	TGTGCCAGCAGTTTATCCAGGGACAACACCGGGGAGCTGTTTTTT	CASSLSRDNTGELFF
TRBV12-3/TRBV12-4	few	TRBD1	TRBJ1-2	TGTGCCAGCAGTTCCTCCGGGACAGCCGGCAACTATGGCTACACCTTC	CASSSSGTAGNYGYTF
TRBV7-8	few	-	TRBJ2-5	TGTGCCAGCAGCTTAGTTGTGGCGTCTTCAGAGACCCAGTACTTC	CASSLVVASSETQYF
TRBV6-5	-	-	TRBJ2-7	TGTGCCAGCAGTTACTCAAGGATCCTCTCCTACGAGCAGTACTTC	CASSYSRILSYEQYF
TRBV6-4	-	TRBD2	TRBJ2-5	TGTGCCAGCAACCATATTGTAGGGACTAGCGGGAGGGCCTGGGACCAAGAGACCCAGTACTTC	CASNHIVGTSGRAWDQETQYF
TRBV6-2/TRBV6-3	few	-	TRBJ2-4	TGTGCCAGCAGTTACGAGGACAGTCTAGCCAAAAACATTCAGTACTTC	CASSYEDSLAKNIQYF
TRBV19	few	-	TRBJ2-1	TGTGCCAGTAGTATTTTGCAGGGAAGAAATGAGCAGTTCTTC	CASSILQGRNEQFF
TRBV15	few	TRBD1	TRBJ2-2	TGTGCCACCGAGGACAGGGACTGGAGGGCGAACACCGGGGAGCTGTTTTTT	CATEDRDWRANTGELFF
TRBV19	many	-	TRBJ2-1	TGTGCCAGTAGTATGACCCTTGTAGGGGGAACCTACAATGAGCAGTTCTTC	CASSMTLVGGTYNEQFF
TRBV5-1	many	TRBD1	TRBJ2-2	TGCGCCAGCAGCGAGGGACAGGGAACCGGGGAGCTGTTTTTT	CASSEGQGTGELFF
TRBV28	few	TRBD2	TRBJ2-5	TGTGCCAGCAGCCACTCTAGCGGGGGCGGGGAGACCCAGTACTTC	CASSHSSGGGETQYF
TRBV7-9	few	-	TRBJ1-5	TGTGCCAGCAGCAGAGACGACAGGAGCAATCAGCCCCAGCATTTT	CASSRDDRSNQPQHF
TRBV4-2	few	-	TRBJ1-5	TGTGCCAGCAGCCAAGGACGGGACAACTATCAGCCCCAGCATTTT	CASSQGRDNYQPQHF
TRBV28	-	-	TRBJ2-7	TGTGCCAGCAGTCGGAACTACGGCTACGAGCAGTACTTC	CASSRNYGYEQYF
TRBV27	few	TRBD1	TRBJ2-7	TGTGCCAGCAGGTCCGGGACAGTATCGCACGAGCAGTACTTC	CASRSGTVSHEQYF
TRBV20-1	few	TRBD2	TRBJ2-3	TGCAGCGCCCAGATAGCGGGAGGGCGACTCCATCCCACAGATACGCAGTATTTT	CSAQIAGGRLHPTDTQYF
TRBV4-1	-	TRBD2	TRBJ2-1	TGCGCCAGCAGCTACCAGCGGGGGGGCTACAATGAGCAGTTCTTC	CASSYQRGGYNEQFF
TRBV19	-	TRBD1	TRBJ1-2	TGTGCCAGTACCCCGGGACAGGGGGTTGGCGACTACACCTTC	CASTPGQGVGDYTF
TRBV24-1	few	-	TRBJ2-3	TGTGCCACCAGTGATTTGCAGGATACGCAGTATTTT	CATSDLQDTQYF
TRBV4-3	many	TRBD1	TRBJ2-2	TGCGCCAGCAGCCAAGAACCGGGACAGCCAAACACCGGGGAGCTGTTTTTT	CASSQEPGQPNTGELFF
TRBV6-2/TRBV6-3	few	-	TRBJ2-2	TGTGCCAGCAGTGGACAACCTACCGGGGAGCTGTTTTTT	CASSGQPTGELFF
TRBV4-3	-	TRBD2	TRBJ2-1	TGCGCCAGCAGCCAAGTAGCGGGAGATTACAATGAGCAGTTCTTC	CASSQVAGDYNEQFF
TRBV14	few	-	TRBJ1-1	TGTGCCAGCAGCCTAGTTATTGGGGCTGAAGCTTTCTTT	CASSLVIGAEAFF
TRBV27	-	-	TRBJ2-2	TGTGCCAGCGGGCTGAATTCGAACACCGGGGAGCTGTTTTTT	CASGLNSNTGELFF
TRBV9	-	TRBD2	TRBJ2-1	TGTGCCAGCAGCGTAGAACCTAGCGGGATTTACAATGAGCAGTTCTTC	CASSVEPSGIYNEQFF
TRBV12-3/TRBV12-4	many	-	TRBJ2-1	TGTGCCAGCAGTGGAGGTGGCGGTCAATTGAATGAGCAGTTCTTC	CASSGGGGQLNEQFF
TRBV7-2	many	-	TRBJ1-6	TGTGCCAGCAGCTTAGGGACTGAACTGGGGTATAATTCACCCCTCCACTTT	CASSLGTELGYNSPLHF